This T cell receptor (beta chain) was identified in a study of blood T cells in healthy people across ages. Using a J-beta primer mix together with a sample-barcoded 5' primer, a second PCR was run for roughly 6 to 12 cycles. TCRdb analysed the 5' RACE reads with MiXCR anew, one entry per CDR3 protein. The data show about 630,000 distinct CDR3 sequences, with around 21% seen just once and around 3.4% held by the top ten. This clonotype was seen only a few times. Per individual sample, total RNA of at least 5.5 micrograms was extracted. Germline V CDR1 and CDR2: MNHEY, SMNVEV (reference sequence). Trimming took 2 bases from V and 6 from J, leaving 14 bases between them. CDR3 length equals 15 residues.

The sample comprised blood. The gene calls are TRBV27 and TRBJ2-1; a possible D gene is TRBD1 (6 bases). The clonotype originates from a man between 65 and 85 years old in good health. The CDR3 here is CASSLLGEGGNEQFF. The CDR3 bases are TGTGCCAGCAGTTTACTGGGGGAAGGGGGCAATGAGCAGTTCTTC.